Shown below are 18 T cell receptor beta chains from a single sample sequenced in a study of blood T cell repertoires in COVID-19. The method was immunoSEQ multiplex PCR; TCRdb's version includes in-frame clones alone and lacks a portion of them. The data show 180,000 or so clones, 87% seen once. Sequenced: peripheral blood. Every receptor here comes from a man younger than 35 with active or convalescent COVID-19.

V usage is TRBV10-3 and J usage is TRBJ1-1; TRBD1 aligns across 8 bases. V was clipped by 4 bases and J by 9 bases; unmatched bases: 7. The CDR3 has 13 residues. Germline V lookup: CDR1 ENHRY, CDR2 SYGVKD. The CDR3 sequence: CAISVATGVKAFF. The CDR3 nucleotides read TGTGCCATCAGTGTTGCGACAGGGGTCAAAGCTTTCTTT.

V and J are TRBV15 and TRBJ1-2; no clear D. The CDR3 spans 15 residues. V was clipped by 5 bases and J by 4 bases, with 17 bases between them. Germline loops: CDR1 LNHNV, CDR2 YYDKDF (reference sequence). Here the CDR3 DNA reads TGTGCCACCAGCGATAGGGAGGGCTTTACCTATGGCTACACCTTC. It codes for CATSDREGFTYGYTF. The entire variable domain, with the rest obtained from reference TRBV15 and TRBJ1-2, is as follows: DAMVIQNPRYQVTQFGKPVTLSCSQTLNHNVMYWYQQKSSQAPKLLFHYYDKDFNNEADTPDNFQSRRPNTSFCFLDIRSPGLGDTAMYLCATSDREGFTYGYTFGSGTRLTVV.

As concerns this clone: This sample also contains other DNA sequences that code for the same CDR3. The chain combines TRBV5-1 with TRBJ1-1; D remains ambiguous. The CDR3 covers 13 residues. From germline, CDR1 is SGHRS and CDR2 YFSETQ. V was trimmed by 5 bases and J by 2 bases, leaving 10 bases between them. CDR3 sequence reads: CASSLGANTEAFF. CDR3 bases: TGCGCCAGCAGTCTGGGAGCTAACACTGAAGCTTTCTTT.

CDR3 in DNA: TGTGCCAGCGCCCGTAGCGGGGGGGCCACAGATACGCAGTATTTT. It codes for CASARSGGATDTQYF. The chain is built from TRBV5-6 and TRBJ2-3, with TRBD2 identical over 11 bases. Trimming cost V 7 bases and J 2 bases; bases outside gene matches: 6. Germline V gene sequence: CDR1 SGHDT, CDR2 YYEEEE. The CDR3 is 15 amino acids.

This clone was picked up a small number of times. The chain employs TRBV7-9 and TRBJ1-2; D ambiguous. Germline CDR1 reads SEHNR; CDR2 reads FQNEAQ (reference sequence). Trimming cost V 0 bases and J 3 bases, with 14 bases left between them. The CDR3 spans 16 residues. The CDR3 loop reads CASSLANALEDYGYTF. CDR3 nucleotide sequence: TGTGCCAGCAGCTTAGCTAACGCCCTCGAGGACTATGGCTACACCTTC.

The chain combines TRBV5-1 with TRBJ1-4, with a weak D call TRBD1 (5 bases). Trimming pared 7 bases from V and 5 bases from J, leaving 12 bases between. The CDR3 is 13 amino acids. Germline CDR1 reads SGHRS; CDR2 reads YFSETQ. The CDR3 bases are TGCGCCAGCGCCAGGGAACCAAATGAAAAACTGTTTTTT. This codes for CASAREPNEKLFF.

This chain uses TRBV24-1 with TRBJ2-1; 9 bases agree with TRBD1. This CDR3 spans 15 amino acids. J was trimmed by 7 bases and V by 5 bases; bases with no gene match: 8. CDR1 is KGHDR and CDR2 is SFDVKD in the germline V gene. The CDR3 DNA sequence: TGTGCCACCAGTGCCATGGGACAGGGCGGGAATGAGCAGTTCTTC. It encodes CATSAMGQGGNEQFF.

The chain joins TRBV7-3 to TRBJ2-2; D is perhaps TRBD2 (5 bases). Germline loops: CDR1 SGHTA, CDR2 FQGTGA. The CDR3 is made up of 16 amino acids. V was pared by 2 bases and J by 5 bases, with 15 bases between. The CDR3 spells CASSLYPGGETGELFF. CDR3 in DNA: TGTGCCAGCAGCTTATACCCCGGAGGCGAGACCGGGGAGCTGTTTTTT. The full variable domain, in which reference TRBV7-3 and TRBJ2-2 provide the parts outside the CDR3, is GAGVSQTPSNKVTEKGKYVELRCDPISGHTALYWYRQSLGQGPEFLIYFQGTGAADDSGLPNDRFFAVRPEGSVSTLKIQRTERGDSAVYLCASSLYPGGETGELFFGEGSRLTVL.

This clone appeared a single time. This rearrangement joins TRBV24-1 to TRBJ2-1; 13 bases are shared with TRBD2. CDR1 is KGHDR and CDR2 is SFDVKD in the germline V gene. V was pared by 4 bases and J by 8 bases, with 7 bases of the junction left unmatched. The CDR3 consists of 16 residues. The CDR3 sequence is CATSDPGLAGDDEQFF. For the CDR3, the DNA is TGTGCCACCAGTGACCCAGGACTAGCGGGAGACGATGAGCAGTTCTTC.

This chain links TRBV18 with TRBJ2-2; 9 nucleotides agree with TRBD1. From germline, CDR1 is KGHSH and CDR2 LQKENI. This CDR3 region has 16 residues. With V trimmed by 6 bases and J by 5 bases, 10 bases remained unmatched. CDR3 in DNA: TGTGCCAGCTCCCCCCGGGACAGGGAGACTACCGGGGAGCTGTTTTTT. This encodes CASSPRDRETTGELFF.

The CDR3 DNA follows: TGTGCCAGCAGTTCTACCTGGGGCAGGGATGAAGCTTTCTTT. Its protein product is CASSSTWGRDEAFF. This sequence joins TRBV6-5 and TRBJ1-1; a possible D gene is TRBD1 (5 bases). Germline CDR1 reads MNHEY; CDR2 reads SVGAGI. Trimming removed 4 bases at V and 7 bases at J, with 16 bases between. CDR3 size: 14 residues.

The chain joins TRBV28 to TRBJ2-7, with 10 bases fitting TRBD2. Trimming cost V 2 bases and J 1 base; bases outside gene matches: 8. The CDR3 spans 17 residues. Germline lookup yields CDR1 MDHEN and CDR2 SYDVKM. CDR3 residues: CASSLRSGGATSYEQYV. DNA for the CDR3: TGTGCCAGCAGTTTAAGGAGCGGGGGGGCCACTTCCTACGAGCAGTACGTC.

This clone came up a few times. CDR3 DNA: TGTGCCAGCAGCGTTCTCGGGAGATCGGCTTACAATGAGCAGTTCTTC. Amino acid sequence: CASSVLGRSAYNEQFF. V is TRBV9 and J is TRBJ2-1; D is possibly TRBD2 (6 bases). V was trimmed by 2 bases and J by 4 bases, leaving 16 bases between them. Germline V lookup: CDR1 SGDLS, CDR2 YYNGEE. CDR3 size: 16 residues.

This chain joins TRBV4-2 and TRBJ1-3; D may be TRBD1 (6 bases). The CDR3 length is 16 residues. V dropped 0 bases and J dropped 4 bases, with 13 bases sitting between them. From germline, CDR1 is LGHNA and CDR2 YNFKEQ. CDR3 residues: CASSQDLDSVGNTIYF. CDR3 coding DNA: TGTGCCAGCAGCCAAGATCTGGACAGTGTGGGAAACACCATATATTTT.

This clone came up once. The genes are TRBV5-4 and TRBJ2-7; D is ambiguous. Germline CDR1 SGHNT, CDR2 YYREEE (reference sequence). With 4 bases removed from V and 3 bases from J, the gap between germline ends came to 11 bases. There are 13 residues in the CDR3. CDR3 residues: CASSPGPLYEQYV. CDR3 DNA: TGTGCCAGCAGCCCGGGTCCTCTCTACGAGCAGTACGTC.

V and J are TRBV30 and TRBJ2-7, with TRBD2 as a possible D gene (7 bases). The CDR3 length is 15 residues. Looked up from germline, CDR1 is GTSNPN and CDR2 is SVGIG (reference sequence). The ends were cut back, 3 bases at V and 2 bases at J, with 17 bases in the middle. Here the CDR3 DNA reads TGTGCCTGGAGCTACGGGGGAGGGGGTCCCTACGAGCAGTACTTC. It translates to CAWSYGGGGPYEQYF.

The chain has TRBV7-3 and TRBJ1-3; D gene unclear. V gave up 0 bases and J gave up 0 bases, with 9 bases separating them. The CDR3 is made up of 16 amino acids. Looked up from germline, CDR1 is SGHTA and CDR2 is FQGTGA. CDR3 sequence (DNA): TGTGCCAGCAGCTTAACCCCGGGGAGCTCTGGAAACACCATATATTTT. This translates into CASSLTPGSSGNTIYF.

Turning to this clone: The same CDR3 also results from other DNA sequences found in this sample. V is TRBV4-3 and J is TRBJ2-7; 9 bases fit TRBD2. The V and J ends lost 4 bases and 0 bases, in that order; junction bases with no gene match: 1. The CDR3 is 14 amino acids. CDR1 LGHNA and CDR2 YSLEER come from the germline V gene. This chain's CDR3 is CASSPSGASYEQYF. CDR3 nucleotide sequence: TGCGCCAGCAGCCCTAGCGGGGCCTCCTACGAGCAGTACTTC.